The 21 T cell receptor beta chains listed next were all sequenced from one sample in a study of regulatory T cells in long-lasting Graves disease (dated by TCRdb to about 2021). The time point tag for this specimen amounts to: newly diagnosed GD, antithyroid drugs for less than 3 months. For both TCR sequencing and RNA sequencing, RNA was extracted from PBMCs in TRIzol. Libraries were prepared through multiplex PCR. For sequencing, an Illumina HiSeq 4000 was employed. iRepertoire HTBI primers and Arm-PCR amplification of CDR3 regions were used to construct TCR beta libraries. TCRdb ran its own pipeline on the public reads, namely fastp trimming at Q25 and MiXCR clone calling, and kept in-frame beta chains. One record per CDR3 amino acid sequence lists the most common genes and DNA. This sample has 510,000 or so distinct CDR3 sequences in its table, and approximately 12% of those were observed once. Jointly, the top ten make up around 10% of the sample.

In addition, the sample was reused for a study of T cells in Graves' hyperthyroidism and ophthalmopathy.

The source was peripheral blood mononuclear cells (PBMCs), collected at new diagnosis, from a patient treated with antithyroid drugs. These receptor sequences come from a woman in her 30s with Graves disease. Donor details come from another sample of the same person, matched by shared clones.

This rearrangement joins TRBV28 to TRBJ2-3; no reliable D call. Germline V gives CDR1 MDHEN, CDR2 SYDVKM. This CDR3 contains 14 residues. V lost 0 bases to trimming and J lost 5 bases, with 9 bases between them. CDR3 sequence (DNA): TGTGCCAGCAGTTTATGGTCATACCGAGATACGCAGTATTTT. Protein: CASSLWSYRDTQYF. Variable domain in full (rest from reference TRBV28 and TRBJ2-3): DVKVTQSSRYLVKRTGEKVFLECVQDMDHENMFWYRQDPGLGLRLIYFSYDVKMKEKGDIPEGYSVSREKKERFSLILESASTNQTSMYLCASSLWSYRDTQYFGPGTRLTVL.

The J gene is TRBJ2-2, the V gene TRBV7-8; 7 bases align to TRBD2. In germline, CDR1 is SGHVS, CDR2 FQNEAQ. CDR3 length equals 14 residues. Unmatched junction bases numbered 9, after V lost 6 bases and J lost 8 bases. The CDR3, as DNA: TGTGCCAGCAGGACTGGGAGGGCCTGGGGGGAGCTGTTTTTT. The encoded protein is CASRTGRAWGELFF.

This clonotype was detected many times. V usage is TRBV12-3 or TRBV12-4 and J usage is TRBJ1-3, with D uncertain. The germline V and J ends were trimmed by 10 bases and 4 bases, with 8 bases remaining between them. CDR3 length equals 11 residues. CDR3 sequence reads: CATSLGNTIYF. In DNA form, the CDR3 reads TGTGCCACCTCTCTGGGAAACACCATATATTTT.

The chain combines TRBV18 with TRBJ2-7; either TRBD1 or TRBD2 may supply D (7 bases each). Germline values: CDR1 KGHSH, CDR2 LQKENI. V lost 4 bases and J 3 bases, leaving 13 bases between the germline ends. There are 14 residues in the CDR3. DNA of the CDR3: TGTGCCAGCTCACTTCCAGGGGGGGACTACGAGCAGTACTTC. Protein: CASSLPGGDYEQYF.

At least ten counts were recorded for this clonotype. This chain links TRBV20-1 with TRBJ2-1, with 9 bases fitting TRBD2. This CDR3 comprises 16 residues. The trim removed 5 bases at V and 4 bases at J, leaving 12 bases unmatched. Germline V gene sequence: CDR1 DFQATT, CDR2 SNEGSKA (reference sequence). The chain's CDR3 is CSAPGRTSAPYNEQFF. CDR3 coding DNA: TGCAGTGCTCCCGGAAGGACTAGCGCACCGTACAATGAGCAGTTCTTC.

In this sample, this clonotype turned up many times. CDR3 region: CSASGASGSSNEQYF. The CDR3 nucleotides read TGCAGTGCTAGTGGGGCTAGCGGGAGTAGCAACGAGCAGTACTTC. This chain joins TRBV20-1 and TRBJ2-7; 10 bases fit TRBD2. The V and J ends lost 3 bases and 5 bases, in that order; junction bases with no gene match: 10. This CDR3 has 15 residues. Germline V gene lookup returns CDR1 DFQATT and CDR2 SNEGSKA (reference sequence).

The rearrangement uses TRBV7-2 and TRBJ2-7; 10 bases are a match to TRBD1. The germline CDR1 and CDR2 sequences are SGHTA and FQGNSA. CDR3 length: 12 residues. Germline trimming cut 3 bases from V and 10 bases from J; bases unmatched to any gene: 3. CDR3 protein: CTSSFGTGAQYF. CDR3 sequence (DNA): TGTACCAGCAGCTTTGGGACAGGGGCACAGTACTTC.

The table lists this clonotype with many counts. CDR3 region: CASSFRTAYNSPLHF. In DNA, the CDR3 is TGTGCCAGCAGTTTCCGGACAGCTTATAATTCACCCCTCCACTTT. The V gene is TRBV28, the J gene TRBJ1-6; weak D call: TRBD1 (6 bases). This CDR3 is 15 amino acids long. The germline gives CDR1 MDHEN, CDR2 SYDVKM. V was trimmed by 3 bases and J by 4 bases, leaving 10 bases between them.

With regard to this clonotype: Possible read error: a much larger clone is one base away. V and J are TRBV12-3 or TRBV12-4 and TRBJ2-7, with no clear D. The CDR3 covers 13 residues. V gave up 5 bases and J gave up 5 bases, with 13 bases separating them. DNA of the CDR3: TGTGCCAGCAGTGTGAAAGTTCTCCACGAGCAGTACTTC. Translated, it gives CASSVKVLHEQYF.

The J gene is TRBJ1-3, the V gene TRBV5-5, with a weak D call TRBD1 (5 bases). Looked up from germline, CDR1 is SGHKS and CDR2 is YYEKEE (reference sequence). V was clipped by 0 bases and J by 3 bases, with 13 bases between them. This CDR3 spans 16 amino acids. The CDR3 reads CASSLVYWGLGNTIYF. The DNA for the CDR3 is TGTGCCAGCAGCTTGGTGTATTGGGGCCTTGGAAACACCATATATTTT.

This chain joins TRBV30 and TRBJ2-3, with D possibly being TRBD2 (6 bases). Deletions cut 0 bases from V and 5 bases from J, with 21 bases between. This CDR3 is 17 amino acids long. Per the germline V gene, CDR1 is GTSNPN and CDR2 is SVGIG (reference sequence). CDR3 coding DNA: TGTGCCTGGAGTGTACCCCCTAGGGGAGGAGGGGTAGATACGCAGTATTTT. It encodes CAWSVPPRGGGVDTQYF.

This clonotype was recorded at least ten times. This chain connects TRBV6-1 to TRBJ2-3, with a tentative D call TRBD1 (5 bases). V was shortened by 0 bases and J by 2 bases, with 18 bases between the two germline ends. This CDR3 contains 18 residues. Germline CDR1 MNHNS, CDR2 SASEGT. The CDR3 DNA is TGTGCCAGCAGTGAAGCATTTAGAAATAGGGGCCCCACAGATACGCAGTATTTT. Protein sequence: CASSEAFRNRGPTDTQYF.

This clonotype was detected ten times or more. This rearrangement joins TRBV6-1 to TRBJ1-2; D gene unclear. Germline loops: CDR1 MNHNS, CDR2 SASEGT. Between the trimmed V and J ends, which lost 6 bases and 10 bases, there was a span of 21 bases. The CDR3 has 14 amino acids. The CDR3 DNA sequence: TGTGCCAGCAGCCTAGTCGACAAGGTGCCAACCTACACCTTC. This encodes CASSLVDKVPTYTF.

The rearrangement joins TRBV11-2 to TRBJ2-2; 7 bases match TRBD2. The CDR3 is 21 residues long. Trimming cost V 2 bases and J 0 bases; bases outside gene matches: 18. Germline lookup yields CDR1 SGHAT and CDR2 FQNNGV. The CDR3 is CASSLLSLRGYFNANTGELFF. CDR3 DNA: TGTGCCAGCAGCTTACTATCTTTGCGGGGGTACTTTAATGCGAACACCGGGGAGCTGTTTTTT.

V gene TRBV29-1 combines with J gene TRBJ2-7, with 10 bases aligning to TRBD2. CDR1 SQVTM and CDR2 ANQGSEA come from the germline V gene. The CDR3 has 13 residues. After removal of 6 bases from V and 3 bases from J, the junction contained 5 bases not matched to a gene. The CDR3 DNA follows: TGCAGCGTCCGGACTAGCGGATTCTACGAGCAGTACTTC. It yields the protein CSVRTSGFYEQYF.

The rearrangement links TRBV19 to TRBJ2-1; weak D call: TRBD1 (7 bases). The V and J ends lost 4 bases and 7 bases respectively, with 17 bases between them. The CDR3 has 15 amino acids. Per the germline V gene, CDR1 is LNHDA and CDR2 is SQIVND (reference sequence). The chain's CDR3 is CASSRRDSTKNEQFF. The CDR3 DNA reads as TGTGCCAGTAGTAGGCGGGACAGTACTAAGAATGAGCAGTTCTTC.

Written as DNA, the CDR3 is TGTGCCAGCAGCTTAGGGTCAGGGAACGGGGAGCAGTACTTC. It is translated as CASSLGSGNGEQYF. The chain carries TRBV7-9 and TRBJ2-7; D might be TRBD1 (5 bases). This CDR3 contains 14 residues. Germline V gene lookup returns CDR1 SEHNR and CDR2 FQNEAQ (reference sequence). Trimming removed 1 base from V and 7 bases from J, with 14 bases in between.

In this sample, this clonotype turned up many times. CDR3: CASRRANVLTF. The CDR3 DNA follows: TGTGCCAGTCGGCGGGCCAACGTCCTGACTTTC. This chain uses TRBV7-2 with TRBJ2-6; D call uncertain. V shed 9 bases and J shed 5 bases, with 5 bases lying between them. Germline CDR1 SGHTA, CDR2 FQGNSA. The CDR3 extends over 11 amino acids.

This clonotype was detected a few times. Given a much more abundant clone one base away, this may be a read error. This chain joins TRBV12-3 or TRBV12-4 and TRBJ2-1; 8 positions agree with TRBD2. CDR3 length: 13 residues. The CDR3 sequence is CASSPNSGTERFF. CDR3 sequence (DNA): TGTGCCAGCAGTCCCAATAGCGGGACTGAGCGGTTCTTC.

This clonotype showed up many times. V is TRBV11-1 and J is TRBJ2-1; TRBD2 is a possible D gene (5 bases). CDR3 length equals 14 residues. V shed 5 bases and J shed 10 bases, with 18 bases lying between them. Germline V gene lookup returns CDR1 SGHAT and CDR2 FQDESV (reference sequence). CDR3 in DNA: TGTGCCAGCAGCCTTGTCATAGCGTTAGACGAGCAGTTCTTC. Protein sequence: CASSLVIALDEQFF.

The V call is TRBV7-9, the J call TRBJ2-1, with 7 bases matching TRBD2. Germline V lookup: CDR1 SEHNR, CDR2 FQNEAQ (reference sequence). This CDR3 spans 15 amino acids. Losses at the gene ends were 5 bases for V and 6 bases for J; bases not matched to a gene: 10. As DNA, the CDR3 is TGTGCCAGCAGCCCCGGGCGGGAGTTCTTCAATGAGCAGTTCTTC. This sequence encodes CASSPGREFFNEQFF.